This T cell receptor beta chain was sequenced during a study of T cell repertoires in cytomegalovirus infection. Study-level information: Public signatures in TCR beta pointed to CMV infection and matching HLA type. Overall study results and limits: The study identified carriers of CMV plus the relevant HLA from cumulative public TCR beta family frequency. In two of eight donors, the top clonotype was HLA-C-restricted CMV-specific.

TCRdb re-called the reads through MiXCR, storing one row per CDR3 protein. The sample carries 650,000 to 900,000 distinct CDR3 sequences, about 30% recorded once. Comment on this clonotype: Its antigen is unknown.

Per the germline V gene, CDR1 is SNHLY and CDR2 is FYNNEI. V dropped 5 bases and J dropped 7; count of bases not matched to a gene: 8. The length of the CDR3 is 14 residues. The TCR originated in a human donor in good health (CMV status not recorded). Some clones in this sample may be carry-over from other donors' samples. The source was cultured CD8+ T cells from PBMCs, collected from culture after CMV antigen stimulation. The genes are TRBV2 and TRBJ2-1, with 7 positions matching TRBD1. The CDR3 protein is CASSPDRMRNEQFF. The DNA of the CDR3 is TGTGCCAGCAGTCCGGACAGGATGAGGAATGAGCAGTTCTTC.